This entry is about one TCR beta chain. Its target is not known. The germline CDR1 and CDR2 sequences are GTSNPN and SVGIG (reference sequence). The CDR3 sequence is 13 residues long. Trimming removed 2 bases from V and 8 bases from J, with 15 bases in between. Here immunoSEQ multiplex PCR was the method, and the copy in TCRdb shows in-frame clones only, minus some. The sample consists of more than 150,000 clones, 80% to 95% of them appearing once. This record belongs to a study of T cell responses to AZD1222 COVID-19 vaccine. Regarding the study as a whole: At baseline, just 6 or 7 AZD1222 recipients tested seropositive. An increase in Spike-specific TCR breadth and depth was observed after two AZD1222 doses. Clonal diversity may have been underestimated, and the donors were mostly white British, with more females than males.

The sequence came from an adult who received the AZD1222 COVID-19 vaccine. The sequencing here drew on peripheral blood, taken 28 days after the second AZD1222 dose. The gene calls are TRBV30 and TRBJ1-2, with D unclear. CDR3 in amino acids: CAWSPSDLRGYTF. The CDR3 nucleotides are TGTGCCTGGAGTCCCTCGGACCTTCGGGGCTACACCTTC.